These 21 T cell receptor beta chains share one sample of origin, sequenced in a study of identical twins. Each CDR3 protein gets one entry after TCRdb re-called the 5' RACE reads with MiXCR. This table holds 470,000 or so distinct CDR3 sequences, 20% to 25% found once. These same data were also listed under a study on T cells expressing NK-cell markers.

The specimen was CD4+ T cells sorted from blood. These TCRs come from a woman aged 18-35 years in good health.

The rearrangement links TRBV27 to TRBJ1-1; D unclear. The V end was cut by 0 bases, the J end by 0 bases, with 14 bases between. The germline CDR1 and CDR2 sequences are MNHEY and SMNVEV (reference sequence). This CDR3 is 17 amino acids long. The CDR3 bases are TGTGCCAGCAGTTTATCGGGGTTTCGGTACCTGAACACTGAAGCTTTCTTT. Amino acids: CASSLSGFRYLNTEAFF.

This clonotype has just a few counts. This chain uses TRBV28 with TRBJ2-7; D remains ambiguous. Germline V gives CDR1 MDHEN, CDR2 SYDVKM. V was clipped by 10 bases and J by 6 bases, with 19 bases between them. This CDR3 has 13 amino acids. The CDR3 reads CATLGPPVFEQYF. CDR3 in DNA: TGTGCCACCCTAGGGCCCCCCGTCTTCGAGCAGTACTTC. Based on the CDR3 plus reference TRBV28 and TRBJ2-7, the full variable domain is DVKVTQSSRYLVKRTGEKVFLECVQDMDHENMFWYRQDPGLGLRLIYFSYDVKMKEKGDIPEGYSVSREKKERFSLILESASTNQTSMYLCATLGPPVFEQYFGPGTRLTVT.

The genes are TRBV20-1 and TRBJ2-7, with TRBD2 matching 14 bases. Trimming cost V 2 bases and J 7 bases; bases outside gene matches: 10. Per the germline V gene, CDR1 is DFQATT and CDR2 is SNEGSKA (reference sequence). This CDR3 region has 16 residues. The CDR3 DNA is TGCAGTGCTAGACGGCCGACTAGCGGGAGGGCGGTGGAGCAGTACTTC. This encodes CSARRPTSGRAVEQYF.

This clonotype has only a few counts. The rearrangement uses TRBV7-6 and TRBJ1-5; TRBD1 is a possible D gene (5 bases). The V and J ends lost 5 bases and 6 bases respectively, with 8 bases between them. The germline CDR1 and CDR2 sequences are SGHVS and FNYEAQ. The CDR3 runs 12 residues. The CDR3 sequence is CASSRDGQPQHF. The CDR3 DNA reads as TGTGCCAGCAGCCGGGACGGTCAGCCCCAGCATTTT.

V gene TRBV20-1 combines with J gene TRBJ2-3; D gene unclear. Looked up from germline, CDR1 is DFQATT and CDR2 is SNEGSKA (reference sequence). V was shortened by 3 bases and J by 5 bases, with 6 bases between the two germline ends. The CDR3 has 11 residues. The chain's CDR3 is CSASWGDTQYF. For the CDR3, the DNA is TGCAGTGCTAGCTGGGGAGATACGCAGTATTTT.

This sequence joins TRBV12-5 and TRBJ2-3; TRBD2 might be the D (6 bases). Germline V gene data show CDR1 as LGHNT and CDR2 as FRNRAP. The V and J ends lost 3 bases and 3 bases respectively, with 10 bases between them. The CDR3 is 14 amino acids. The CDR3 region has the DNA TGTGCTAGTGGTTTCGGAGGGCGGACAGATACGCAGTATTTT. This codes for CASGFGGRTDTQYF.

The V call is TRBV10-3, the J call TRBJ1-6; 7 bases fit TRBD1. V trimming: 3 bases; J trimming: 7 bases; junction bases outside the gene matches: 18. CDR1 is ENHRY, CDR2 SYGVKD, per germline. CDR3 length: 19 residues. CDR3 amino acids: CAISDNDLQGQYLNSPLHF. DNA of the CDR3: TGTGCCATCAGTGATAATGACTTACAGGGGCAATATCTCAATTCACCCCTCCACTTT.

The table lists this clonotype with a few counts. The CDR3 sequence is CASSLGGLAGHEQYF. The CDR3 nucleotides read TGTGCCAGCAGTTTAGGGGGACTAGCCGGCCACGAGCAGTACTTC. This rearrangement joins TRBV12-3 or TRBV12-4 to TRBJ2-7, with TRBD2 identical over 9 bases. The V gene end was trimmed by 1 base and the J gene end by 5 bases; junction bases not matched to a gene: 6. This CDR3 spans 15 amino acids.

This clonotype has more than one count but fewer than ten. The chain employs TRBV7-9 and TRBJ2-7, with D perhaps matching TRBD1 or TRBD2 (5 bases each). The CDR3 spans 13 residues. CDR1 and CDR2 (germline): SEHNR, FQNEAQ (reference sequence). V was pared by 5 bases and J by 0 bases, with 8 bases between. The CDR3 region is CASSVGTSYEQYF. DNA of the CDR3: TGTGCCAGCAGCGTCGGGACCTCCTACGAGCAGTACTTC.

The sample holds a few counts of this clonotype. This chain uses TRBV15 with TRBJ2-3, with 8 positions matching TRBD1. The J segment lost 6 bases and the V segment lost 2 bases, leaving 10 bases of the junction unmatched. CDR3 size: 16 residues. Per germline, CDR1 LNHNV and CDR2 YYDKDF (reference sequence). In DNA, the CDR3 is TGTGCCACCAGCAGAACCGGGACAGGAGGAAGGGATACGCAGTATTTT. Amino acids: CATSRTGTGGRDTQYF.

This clonotype has at least ten counts. This chain's CDR3 is CASSDGQNYGYTF. The CDR3 DNA is TGCGCCAGCAGCGATGGACAGAACTATGGCTACACCTTC. The V call is TRBV5-1, the J call TRBJ1-2, with D possibly matching TRBD1 (6 bases). There are 13 residues in the CDR3. The germline CDR1 and CDR2 sequences are SGHRS and YFSETQ. Trimming removed 4 bases from V and 2 bases from J, with 9 bases in between.

The chain uses TRBV7-2 and TRBJ2-7; TRBD2 might be the D (5 bases). CDR1 is SGHTA and CDR2 is FQGNSA in the germline V gene. CDR3 length: 15 residues. The V end lost 5 bases, the J end lost 6 bases, and 20 bases lay between the germline ends. CDR3: CASSRSGTVPTEQYF. The CDR3 DNA follows: TGTGCCAGCAGCCGATCGGGAACAGTCCCGACCGAGCAGTACTTC.

This clonotype was observed at least ten times. The V and J genes are TRBV5-1 and TRBJ2-2, with D unresolved. V was clipped by 4 bases and J by 2 bases, with 12 bases between them. The germline gives CDR1 SGHRS, CDR2 YFSETQ. This CDR3 contains 15 residues. The CDR3 DNA sequence: TGCGCCAGCAGCCTAGGTTTCGGTAACACCGGGGAGCTGTTTTTT. Protein sequence: CASSLGFGNTGELFF.

This clonotype was seen a few times. The chain couples TRBV7-9 to TRBJ2-1; D may be TRBD1 or TRBD2 (5 bases each). This CDR3 region has 15 residues. The V end was cut by 7 bases, the J end by 2 bases, with 15 bases between. The germline V gene encodes CDR1 SEHNR and CDR2 FQNEAQ (reference sequence). Here the CDR3 DNA reads TGTGCCAGCATCGACACAGGAGGCCCCTACAATGAGCAGTTCTTC. It codes for CASIDTGGPYNEQFF.

The gene calls are TRBV29-1 and TRBJ2-7; TRBD2 matches at 10 bases. CDR1 and CDR2 from the germline V gene are SQVTM and ANQGSEA. CDR3 length: 13 residues. The ends lost 7 bases at V and 3 bases at J; junction bases unmatched: 6. The chain's CDR3 is CSATSGPIYEQYF. For the CDR3, the DNA is TGCAGCGCGACTAGCGGGCCTATCTACGAGCAGTACTTC.

The chain joins TRBV6-1 to TRBJ2-7, with 9 bases lining up with TRBD1. There are 18 residues in the CDR3. Trimming at V came to 5 bases and at J to 3 bases, leaving 17 bases not matched to a gene. Germline CDR1 is MNHNS and CDR2 is SASEGT. CDR3 protein: CASSRAYWRTGDVYEQYF. The CDR3 DNA is TGTGCCAGCAGTAGAGCATACTGGAGGACAGGGGACGTCTACGAGCAGTACTTC.

This clonotype was picked up a small number of times. This chain uses TRBV10-3 with TRBJ2-5; 9 nucleotides agree with TRBD2. Germline V gene sequence: CDR1 ENHRY, CDR2 SYGVKD. CDR3 length: 16 amino acids. The V and J ends lost 0 bases and 4 bases, in that order; junction bases with no gene match: 6. The CDR3 bases are TGTGCCATCAGTGAGTCGTCTAGCGGGAATAGAGAGACCCAGTACTTC. Its protein is CAISESSSGNRETQYF.

The CDR3 DNA is TGCAGCGTTGAATACACCTTGTCGCAGTATTTT. Its translation: CSVEYTLSQYF. V and J are TRBV29-1 and TRBJ2-3; D remains ambiguous. The CDR3 spans 11 residues. CDR1 is SQVTM and CDR2 is ANQGSEA in the germline V gene. The V and J ends lost 2 bases and 10 bases respectively, with 10 bases between them.

In this sample, this clonotype turned up a few times. The rearrangement joins TRBV5-1 to TRBJ2-5; D unclear. The CDR3 length is 15 residues. The V end lost 0 bases, the J end lost 5 bases, and 14 bases lay between the germline ends. Per the germline V gene, CDR1 is SGHRS and CDR2 is YFSETQ. The CDR3 loop is CASSLGHGNAETQYF. DNA of the CDR3: TGCGCCAGCAGCTTGGGACACGGTAACGCGGAGACCCAGTACTTC. The full variable domain, completed using reference TRBV5-1 and TRBJ2-5, is KAGVTQTPRYLIKTRGQQVTLSCSPISGHRSVSWYQQTPGQGLQFLFEYFSETQRNKGNFPGRFSGRQFSNSRSEMNVSTLELGDSALYLCASSLGHGNAETQYFGPGTRLLVL.

This sequence joins TRBV29-1 and TRBJ2-5, with a tentative D call TRBD1 (6 bases). The CDR3 has 13 amino acids. Trimming took 2 bases from V and 3 from J, leaving 10 bases between them. The V gene's germline CDR1 is SQVTM and CDR2 ANQGSEA. CDR3 region: CSVEPGQKETQYF. The CDR3 region has the DNA TGCAGCGTTGAACCCGGACAGAAAGAGACCCAGTACTTC.

This clonotype occurred once. The chain couples TRBV19 to TRBJ2-7, with TRBD1 matching over 8 bases. The junction had 9 bases not matched to a gene; V was cut back by 5 bases and J by 3 bases. The CDR3 length is 15 residues. Per germline, CDR1 LNHDA and CDR2 SQIVND (reference sequence). The CDR3 spells CASSLQGTGLYEQYF. The CDR3 coding sequence is TGTGCCAGTAGTTTGCAGGGGACAGGACTCTACGAGCAGTACTTC. Based on the CDR3 plus reference TRBV19 and TRBJ2-7, the full variable domain is DGGITQSPKYLFRKEGQNVTLSCEQNLNHDAMYWYRQDPGQGLRLIYYSQIVNDFQKGDIAEGYSVSREKKESFPLTVTSAQKNPTAFYLCASSLQGTGLYEQYFGPGTRLTVT.